The present TCR beta chain was sequenced within a study of beta chain features in type 1 diabetes. As for the study in general: Patients and healthy donors were similar in age, gender and cell yields.

V shed 3 bases, J shed 6 bases, and the junction held 6 bases outside the gene matches. The CDR3 is made up of 15 amino acids. Germline CDR1 and CDR2: KGHSH and LQKENI. Expressed TCRB transcripts were sequenced because the isolated RNA had all been reverse transcribed beforehand. Profiling relied on immunoSEQ multiplex PCR, and the TCRdb table lists in-frame clones only, not all of them. The sample lists about 290,000 clones; under 8.5% were seen once. Donors contributed one heparinised blood draw apiece, averaging approximately 0.12 L. This clone was observed a handful of times. Its target is unknown. Study-wide findings and caveats: Possibly, sequencing cDNA over-represented cells that had high TCR expression levels. The study found fewer insertions and more deletions at VDJ junctions in type 1 diabetes patients.

The chain has TRBV18 and TRBJ2-1; 9 bases match TRBD2. The sequencing sample was made of central memory CD4+ T cells from blood. The TCR comes from a woman aged 18-35 years in good health. The DNA for the CDR3 is TGTGCCAGCTCACCTTTCGCTAGCGGGATCAATGAGCAGTTCTTC. Its translation is CASSPFASGINEQFF.